The clone carrying this T cell receptor beta chain was detected only a few times. The antigen remains unidentified. A second PCR, run for about 7 to 11 cycles, used a sample-barcoded 5' primer plus a J-beta primer mix. TCRdb processed the 5' RACE reads anew with MiXCR; each CDR3 protein has one entry. The repertoire holds roughly 830,000 distinct CDR3 sequences, with about 62% as singletons. The CDR3 covers 16 residues. V lost 0 bases, J lost 3 bases, and 8 bases stayed unmatched. CDR1 and CDR2 (germline): DFQATT, SNEGSKA (reference sequence). The data stem from a study of blood T cells in healthy people across ages. About the research overall: There was about one barcoded beta molecule captured by template switching per two T cells. Study-level points and caveats: No one knew whether donors had CMV, which possibly confounded expanded clonotype changes. Since the PBMCs were unsorted, naive and antigen-experienced cells could not be conclusively compared. Estimated diversity across one million T cells was deemed an underestimate.

V and J are TRBV20-1 and TRBJ2-7; 10 bases line up with TRBD2. The sequence was obtained from a man aged 25-45 years in good health. The source material was blood. CDR3 amino acids: CSAREASGGRRYEQYF. CDR3 DNA sequence: TGCAGTGCTAGAGAGGCTAGCGGGGGCCGACGCTACGAGCAGTACTTC.